This TCR beta chain was observed in a study of vaccination and CD4 T cells after COVID-19. Study information: Cells received overlapping spike peptides from SARS-CoV-2, HCoV-NL63, HCoV-OC43 and HCoV-229E as stimulation.

Regarding this clonotype: Its antigen is not identified.

Study-level results: It was found that, in convalescent patients, 304 of 307 vaccine-specific clones were spike mono-reactive.

The treatment is: roughly 10-day PBMC culture with coronavirus spike peptide pools or control peptides (ViraFEST assay). Peptide pool stimulation in ViraFEST expanded antigen-specific T cells, whose TCRs were then sequenced. The Oncomine TCR Beta short-read assay was what sequenced the DNA obtained from cultured CD4+ T cells. In TCRdb, the PCR reads were re-called with MiXCR into one record per CDR3 protein. The sample yields 28,000 or so distinct CDR3 sequences, 64% seen once. Sequencing was done on a sample of CD4+ T cells from blood, cultured in vitro. This clonotype was obtained from a human donor who had recovered from COVID-19.

CDR3 sequence reads: CASREGSTDTQYF. The CDR3 bases are TGTGCCAGCAGAGAGGGAAGTACAGATACGCAGTATTTT. V usage is TRBV6-1 and J usage is TRBJ2-3; a weak D match, TRBD2 (5 bases). The CDR3 spans 13 residues. The V end was cut by 6 bases, the J end by 3 bases, with 10 bases between. The germline V gene encodes CDR1 MNHNS and CDR2 SASEGT.